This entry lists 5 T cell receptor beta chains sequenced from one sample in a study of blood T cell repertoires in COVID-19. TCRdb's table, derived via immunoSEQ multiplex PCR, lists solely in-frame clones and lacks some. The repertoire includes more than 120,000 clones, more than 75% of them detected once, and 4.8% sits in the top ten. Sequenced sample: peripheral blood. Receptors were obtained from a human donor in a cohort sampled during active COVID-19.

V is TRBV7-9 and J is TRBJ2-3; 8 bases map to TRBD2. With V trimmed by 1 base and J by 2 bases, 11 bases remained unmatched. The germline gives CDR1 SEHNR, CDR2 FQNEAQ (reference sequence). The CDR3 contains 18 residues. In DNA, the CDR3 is TGTGCCAGCAGCTTAGGGTATAGCGGGGCAAAACTCACAGATACGCAGTATTTT. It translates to CASSLGYSGAKLTDTQYF.

CDR3 protein: CASSFFIGTSNSPLHF. In DNA, the CDR3 is TGTGCCAGCAGCTTTTTTATAGGGACTAGTAATTCACCCCTCCACTTT. The chain joins TRBV5-5 to TRBJ1-6; D is perhaps TRBD1 (5 bases). The CDR3 runs 16 residues. Germline V gives CDR1 SGHKS, CDR2 YYEKEE (reference sequence). The V gene lost 2 bases and the J gene lost 6 bases, with 15 bases spanning the gap.

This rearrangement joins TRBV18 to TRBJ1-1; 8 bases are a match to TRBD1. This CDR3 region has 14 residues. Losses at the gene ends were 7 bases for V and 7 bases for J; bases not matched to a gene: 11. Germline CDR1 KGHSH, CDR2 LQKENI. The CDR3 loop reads CASFTQGGTSEAFF. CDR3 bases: TGTGCCAGCTTCACACAGGGGGGGACCAGTGAAGCTTTCTTT.

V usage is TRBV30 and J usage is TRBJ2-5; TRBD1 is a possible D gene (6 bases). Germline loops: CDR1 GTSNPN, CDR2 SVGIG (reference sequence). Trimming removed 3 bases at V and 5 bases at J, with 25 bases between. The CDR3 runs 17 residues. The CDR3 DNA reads TGTGCCTGGAGATATCCTCCCATGGGGGCGTTCCGGGAGACCCAGTACTTC. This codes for CAWRYPPMGAFRETQYF.

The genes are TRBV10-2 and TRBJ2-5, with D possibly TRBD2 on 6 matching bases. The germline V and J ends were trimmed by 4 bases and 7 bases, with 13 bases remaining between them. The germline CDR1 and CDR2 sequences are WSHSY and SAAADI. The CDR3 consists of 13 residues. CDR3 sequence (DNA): TGCGCCAGCAGTGGACGGGAGCGCGGGACCCAGTACTTC. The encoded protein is CASSGRERGTQYF.